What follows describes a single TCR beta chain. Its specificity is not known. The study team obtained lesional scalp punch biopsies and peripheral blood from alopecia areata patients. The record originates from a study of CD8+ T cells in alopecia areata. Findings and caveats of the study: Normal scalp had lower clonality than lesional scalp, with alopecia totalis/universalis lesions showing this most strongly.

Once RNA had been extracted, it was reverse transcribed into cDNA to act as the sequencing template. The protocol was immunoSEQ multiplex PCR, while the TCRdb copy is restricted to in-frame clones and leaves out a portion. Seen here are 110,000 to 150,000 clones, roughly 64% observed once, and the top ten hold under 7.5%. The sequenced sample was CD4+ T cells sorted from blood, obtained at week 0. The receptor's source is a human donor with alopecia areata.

The CDR3 loop reads CASRTDDGTQYF. The CDR3 DNA reads as TGTGCCAGCAGGACCGACGACGGGACCCAGTACTTC. The rearrangement links TRBV2 to TRBJ2-5; no clear D. The germline V gene has CDR1 SNHLY and CDR2 FYNNEI. The V end was cut by 6 bases, the J end by 7 bases, with 12 bases between. This CDR3 comprises 12 residues.